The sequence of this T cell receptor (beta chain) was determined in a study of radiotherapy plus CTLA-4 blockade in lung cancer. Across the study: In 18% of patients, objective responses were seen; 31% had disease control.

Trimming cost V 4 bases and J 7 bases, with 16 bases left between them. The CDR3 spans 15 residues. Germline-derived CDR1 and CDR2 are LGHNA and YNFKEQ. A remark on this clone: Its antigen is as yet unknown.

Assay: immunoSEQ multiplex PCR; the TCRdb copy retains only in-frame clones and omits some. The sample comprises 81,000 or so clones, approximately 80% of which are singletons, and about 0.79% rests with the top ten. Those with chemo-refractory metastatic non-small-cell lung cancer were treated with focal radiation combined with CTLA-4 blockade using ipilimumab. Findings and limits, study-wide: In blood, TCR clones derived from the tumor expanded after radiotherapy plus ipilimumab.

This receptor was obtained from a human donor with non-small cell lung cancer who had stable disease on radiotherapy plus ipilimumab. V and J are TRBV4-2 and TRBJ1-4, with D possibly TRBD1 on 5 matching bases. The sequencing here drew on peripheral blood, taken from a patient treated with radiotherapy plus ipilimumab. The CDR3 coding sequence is TGTGCCAGCAGCCCGAATCTGGGGCAGGCTGAAAAACTGTTTTTT. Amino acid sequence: CASSPNLGQAEKLFF.